Described below is a single T cell receptor (beta chain) sequence and its context. The data were taken from a study of blood T cell repertoires in COVID-19. The wider study: Specimens from acute and convalescent COVID-19 originated in the United States, Italy and Spain. T cells, B-cell-depleted T cells, or PBMCs provided the cDNA or gDNA that served as material.

Original analysis: Amplifying reference gene primers gave estimates of nucleated cell counts. TCRdb's table, derived via immunoSEQ multiplex PCR, lists solely in-frame clones and lacks some. V and J calls and clone size are as listed in that table; D and trimming were resolved from the DNA. Altogether about 170,000 clones are present, around 85% being singletons, with the ten largest covering 0.95% to 1.5%. The V and J ends lost 5 bases and 5 bases respectively, with 10 bases between them. This CDR3 region has 13 residues. In germline, CDR1 is SGHAT, CDR2 FQNNGV. The receptor's source is a man in his 60s who had recovered from COVID-19. The chain employs TRBV11-2 and TRBJ2-1, with D possibly matching TRBD1 (5 bases). The material sequenced was peripheral blood. CDR3 loop: CASSPGHDNEQFF. CDR3 coding DNA: TGTGCCAGCAGCCCCGGACACGACAATGAGCAGTTCTTC. Variable domain in full (rest from reference TRBV11-2 and TRBJ2-1): EAGVAQSPRYKIIEKRQSVAFWCNPISGHATLYWYQQILGQGPKLLIQFQNNGVVDDSQLPKDRFSAERLKGVDSTLKIQPAKLEDSAVYLCASSPGHDNEQFFGPGTRLTVL.